The next 27 T cell receptor beta chains were all read from a single sample in a study of T cell responses to AZD1222 COVID-19 vaccine. Here immunoSEQ multiplex PCR was the method, and the copy in TCRdb shows in-frame clones only, minus some. The sample gives some 100,000 clones, 80% to 90% of which show up once; roughly a tenth is in the top ten. Sequencing was performed on peripheral blood, taken on day 0 of AZD1222 vaccination. The source is an adult in good health.

V and J are TRBV30 and TRBJ2-2, with no clear D. Between the trimmed V and J ends, which lost 3 bases and 4 bases, there was a span of 9 bases. Germline-derived CDR1 and CDR2 are GTSNPN and SVGIG (reference sequence). There are 13 residues in the CDR3. The CDR3 nucleotides are TGTGCCTGGAGGGGTTCGAGCACCGGGGAGCTGTTTTTT. Translation: CAWRGSSTGELFF.

V is TRBV3-1 (or the pseudogene TRBV3-2) and J is TRBJ2-7, with 9 bases matching TRBD2. V lost 5 bases to trimming and J lost 2 bases; unmatched junction nucleotides: 7. The CDR3 runs 15 residues. CDR1 is LGHDT, CDR2 YNNKEL, per germline (reference sequence). The CDR3 is CASSRSGGKPYEQYF. CDR3 coding DNA: TGTGCCAGCAGCAGAAGCGGGGGGAAGCCCTACGAGCAGTACTTC.

This clone has a single count. CDR3 sequence (DNA): TGCGCCAGCAGCTTGGTAGGCAAACAATACGAGCAGTACTTC. Residues: CASSLVGKQYEQYF. The chain uses TRBV5-1 and TRBJ2-7; D is ambiguous. V lost 0 bases to trimming and J lost 4 bases, with 11 bases between them. Germline lookup yields CDR1 SGHRS and CDR2 YFSETQ. CDR3 length equals 14 residues.

The V gene is TRBV3-1 (or the pseudogene TRBV3-2), the J gene TRBJ2-2; 14 bases align to TRBD2. The V gene end was trimmed by 5 bases and the J gene end by 4 bases; junction bases not matched to a gene: 3. Germline CDR1 LGHDT, CDR2 YNNKEL (reference sequence). CDR3 length: 16 amino acids. The CDR3, as DNA: TGTGCCAGCAGCAGGGGACTAGCGGGAGCCACCGGGGAGCTGTTTTTT. Its protein product is CASSRGLAGATGELFF.

The V call is TRBV9, the J call TRBJ2-1; TRBD2 is a possible D gene (7 bases). The germline V gene has CDR1 SGDLS and CDR2 YYNGEE. This CDR3 spans 15 amino acids. Trimming cost V 0 bases and J 3 bases, with 10 bases left between them. The CDR3 loop is CASSVEGDYYNEQFF. The DNA for the CDR3 is TGTGCCAGCAGCGTAGAGGGGGACTACTACAATGAGCAGTTCTTC.

J is TRBJ2-4 and V is TRBV10-2; no clear D. Trimming stripped 7 bases from V and 0 bases from J, with 13 bases between. The CDR3 has 15 residues. Germline V gene data show CDR1 as WSHSY and CDR2 as SAAADI. The CDR3 DNA follows: TGCGCCAGCAAAGACATCGATTTAGCCAAAAACATTCAGTACTTC. This codes for CASKDIDLAKNIQYF.

The table lists this clone with a count of one. The chain employs TRBV11-2 and TRBJ1-2; TRBD1 is a possible D gene (5 bases). Germline values: CDR1 SGHAT, CDR2 FQNNGV. V was cut by 2 bases and J by 7 bases, with 8 bases left in between. The CDR3 extends over 12 amino acids. Here the CDR3 reads CASSLWGFGYTF. The CDR3 bases are TGTGCCAGCAGCTTATGGGGGTTTGGCTACACCTTC.

J is TRBJ2-1 and V is TRBV3-1 (or the pseudogene TRBV3-2), with a weak D call TRBD2 (6 bases). Germline loops: CDR1 LGHDT, CDR2 YNNKEL (reference sequence). This CDR3 spans 15 amino acids. The V gene lost 0 bases and the J gene lost 2 bases, with 8 bases spanning the gap. CDR3: CASSQERGTYNEQFF. The CDR3 nucleotides are TGTGCCAGCAGCCAAGAGCGGGGAACCTACAATGAGCAGTTCTTC.

Details on this clone: The same CDR3 is also encoded by other DNA sequences in this sample. V is TRBV28 and J is TRBJ1-6, with 9 bases fitting TRBD1. V dropped 3 bases and J dropped 7; count of bases not matched to a gene: 1. Germline V CDR1 and CDR2: MDHEN, SYDVKM. The CDR3 runs to 14 residues. The CDR3: CASSFGQGNSPLHF. The CDR3 nucleotides read TGTGCCAGCAGTTTCGGACAGGGGAATTCACCCCTCCACTTT.

The count of this clone is one. This rearrangement joins TRBV2 to TRBJ1-2; no clear D. Germline V gives CDR1 SNHLY, CDR2 FYNNEI. The V end was cut by 4 bases, the J end by 7 bases, with 16 bases between. The CDR3 consists of 14 residues. CDR3 region: CASSVLSGGGGYTF. As DNA, the CDR3 is TGTGCCAGCAGTGTTTTGTCCGGCGGTGGTGGCTACACCTTC.

This clone was seen at least ten times. The rearrangement uses TRBV6-6 and TRBJ2-1; no clear D. The CDR3 is 12 amino acids. The V gene lost 2 bases and the J gene lost 5 bases, with 4 bases spanning the gap. The germline V gene encodes CDR1 MNHNY and CDR2 SVGAGI (reference sequence). The CDR3 region has the DNA TGTGCCAGCAGTTACGCGGACAATGAGCAGTTCTTC. Its translation: CASSYADNEQFF.

The V gene is TRBV7-9, the J gene TRBJ1-2, with 9 bases matching TRBD1. Germline lookup yields CDR1 SEHNR and CDR2 FQNEAQ (reference sequence). V lost 3 bases and J lost 10; bases outside the gene matches: 15. The CDR3 totals 16 residues. The CDR3 protein is CASSLGQGAGLLLYTF. The CDR3 DNA sequence: TGTGCCAGCAGCTTGGGACAGGGCGCGGGCCTACTACTCTACACCTTC.

The gene calls are TRBV5-1 and TRBJ2-7; maybe TRBD1 (6 bases). The CDR3 consists of 14 residues. The V end lost 4 bases, the J end lost 4 bases, and 15 bases lay between the germline ends. CDR1 SGHRS and CDR2 YFSETQ come from the germline V gene. CDR3 bases: TGCGCCAGCAGCCGAGGGACACCTGGATACGAGCAGTACTTC. Protein sequence: CASSRGTPGYEQYF.

The chain employs TRBV5-1 and TRBJ2-7; TRBD1 matches at 12 bases. The junction had 7 bases not matched to a gene; V was cut back by 3 bases and J by 6 bases. This CDR3 is built from 15 residues. From germline, CDR1 is SGHRS and CDR2 YFSETQ. This CDR3 is CASSSGTGGSGEQYF. For the CDR3, the DNA is TGCGCCAGCAGCTCCGGGACAGGGGGCTCGGGCGAGCAGTACTTC.

The rearrangement joins TRBV28 to TRBJ2-6; D is undetermined. V was pared by 6 bases and J by 3 bases, with 6 bases between. In germline, CDR1 is MDHEN, CDR2 SYDVKM. This CDR3 spans 13 amino acids. The CDR3 region is CASRGLGANVLTF. As DNA, the CDR3 is TGTGCCAGCAGGGGTCTTGGGGCCAACGTCCTGACTTTC.

A remark on this clone: The identical CDR3 is also encoded by other nucleotide sequences in the sample. The chain couples TRBV5-8 to TRBJ2-1; the match to TRBD2 covers 9 bases. Germline lookup yields CDR1 SGHTS and CDR2 YDEGEE. V was pared by 0 bases and J by 1 base, with 2 bases of the junction left unmatched. There are 16 residues in the CDR3. The CDR3 loop is CASSLGLAASYNEQFF. Here the CDR3 DNA reads TGTGCCAGCAGCTTGGGACTAGCGGCTTCCTACAATGAGCAGTTCTTC.

J is TRBJ1-5 and V is TRBV18; 9 nucleotides line up with TRBD1. CDR1 and CDR2 (germline): KGHSH, LQKENI. The V gene end was trimmed by 6 bases and the J gene end by 3 bases; junction bases not matched to a gene: 6. The CDR3 is 15 residues long. The CDR3 sequence is CASSDDRGANQPQHF. The CDR3 bases are TGTGCCAGCTCCGATGACAGGGGGGCCAATCAGCCCCAGCATTTT.

On this clone: Relative to the germline gene, one junction end is altered; a read error may explain this. The chain couples TRBV13 to TRBJ2-1, with D perhaps TRBD2 (5 bases). CDR1 is PRHDT, CDR2 FYEKMQ, per germline (reference sequence). The CDR3 runs 15 residues. The CDR3 loop is CASSSAASSYNEQFF. DNA for the CDR3: TGTGCCAGTAGCTCAGCGGCAAGCTCCTACAATGAGCAGTTCTTC. Full variable domain (outside the CDR3, taken from reference TRBV13 and TRBJ2-1): AAGVIQSPRHLIKEKRETATLKCYPIPRHDTVYWYQQGPGQDPQFLISFYEKMQSDKGSIPDRFSAQQFSDYHSELNMSSLELGDSALYFCASSSAASSYNEQFFGPGTRLTVL.

The chain joins TRBV2 to TRBJ1-6; TRBD1 aligns across 7 bases. Germline trimming cut 7 bases from V and 4 bases from J; bases unmatched to any gene: 4. The length of the CDR3 is 14 residues. Germline V lookup: CDR1 SNHLY, CDR2 FYNNEI. CDR3 nucleotide sequence: TGTGCCAGCAATAGGGGGCTTTATAATTCACCCCTCCACTTT. It translates to CASNRGLYNSPLHF.

This rearrangement joins TRBV15 to TRBJ2-5; 8 nucleotides match TRBD2. Germline-derived CDR1 and CDR2 are LNHNV and YYDKDF (reference sequence). CDR3 size: 14 residues. The V and J ends lost 6 bases and 4 bases, in that order; junction bases with no gene match: 7. The DNA of the CDR3 is TGTGCCACCAGAGGAGGACTAGCATTAGAGACCCAGTACTTC. Its translation: CATRGGLALETQYF. Full variable domain (rest looked up from reference TRBV15 and TRBJ2-5): DAMVIQNPRYQVTQFGKPVTLSCSQTLNHNVMYWYQQKSSQAPKLLFHYYDKDFNNEADTPDNFQSRRPNTSFCFLDIRSPGLGDTAMYLCATRGGLALETQYFGPGTRLLVL.

This sequence joins TRBV5-5 and TRBJ2-3; D possibly corresponds to TRBD2 (5 bases). The CDR3 runs 15 residues. V lost 5 bases and J 1 base, leaving 14 bases between the germline ends. The germline gives CDR1 SGHKS, CDR2 YYEKEE (reference sequence). The DNA for the CDR3 is TGTGCCAGCAGTTTCGAAGGGCGGGGCACAGATACGCAGTATTTT. Protein sequence: CASSFEGRGTDTQYF.

This clone was recorded once. The chain recombines TRBV27 with TRBJ2-3; D is unclear. Trimming cost V 6 bases and J 2 bases, with 3 bases left between them. This CDR3 region has 11 residues. The germline gives CDR1 MNHEY, CDR2 SMNVEV (reference sequence). For the CDR3, the DNA is TGTGCCAGCAGAGCCACAGATACGCAGTATTTT. It is translated as CASRATDTQYF.

The rearrangement joins TRBV6-6 to TRBJ1-2; unclear D gene. The V gene lost 0 bases and the J gene lost 8 bases, with 13 bases spanning the gap. Germline V gives CDR1 MNHNY, CDR2 SVGAGI (reference sequence). This CDR3 comprises 14 residues. CDR3 loop: CASSYSSGLEGYTF. CDR3 DNA sequence: TGTGCCAGCAGTTACTCTTCCGGGCTTGAAGGCTACACCTTC.

This chain uses TRBV7-9 with TRBJ1-2; D call uncertain. The V and J ends lost 2 bases and 8 bases respectively, with 12 bases between them. The CDR3 totals 13 residues. CDR1 SEHNR and CDR2 FQNEAQ come from the germline V gene (reference sequence). CDR3 DNA: TGTGCCAGCAGCTTAATCCCCCGCGGCGGCTACACCTTC. Its translation: CASSLIPRGGYTF. The full variable domain, completed using reference TRBV7-9 and TRBJ1-2, is DTGVSQNPRHKITKRGQNVTFRCDPISEHNRLYWYRQTLGQGPEFLTYFQNEAQLEKSRLLSDRFSAERPKGSFSTLEIQRTEQGDSAMYLCASSLIPRGGYTFGSGTRLTVV.

The chain combines TRBV4-1 with TRBJ2-5, with a tentative D call TRBD1 (7 bases). Trimming removed 4 bases at V and 5 bases at J, with 14 bases between. CDR3 length: 14 amino acids. In germline, CDR1 is MGHRA, CDR2 YSYEKL. In nucleotides, the CDR3 is TGCGCCAGCAGCCGTCAGGAGGGGGCTGAGACCCAGTACTTC. It specifies CASSRQEGAETQYF.

The gene calls are TRBV24-1 and TRBJ1-4; D remains ambiguous. Trimming removed 8 bases from V and 0 bases from J, with 21 bases in between. Germline V lookup: CDR1 KGHDR, CDR2 SFDVKD. The CDR3 contains 18 residues. CDR3 protein: CATTSYKFNHATNEKLFF. In DNA, the CDR3 is TGTGCCACCACATCTTACAAGTTCAATCATGCAACTAATGAAAAACTGTTTTTT.

V is TRBV5-4 and J is TRBJ1-3, with a possible D match to TRBD1 (5 bases). Germline assignment: CDR1 SGHNT and CDR2 YYREEE (reference sequence). Trimming took off 0 bases at V and 1 base at J, with 8 bases between the two ends. The CDR3 runs to 15 residues. CDR3 coding DNA: TGTGCCAGCAGCTTGGATCAGGGTTCTGGAAACACCATATATTTT. This codes for CASSLDQGSGNTIYF.